The 8 T cell receptor beta chains reported below all come from one sample, sequenced in a study of blood T cells in healthy people across ages. Primers used in a second PCR of about 6 to 11 cycles were a sample-barcoded 5' primer and a J-beta primer mix. TCRdb reprocessed the 5' RACE reads with MiXCR, giving one entry per CDR3 protein. The top ten clones hold 7.9% of a sample with 1.2 million to 1.5 million distinct CDR3 sequences, 35% to 45% of them seen once. Sequencing input: blood. Source of these receptors: a young woman in good health.

This clonotype was detected a few times. The chain employs TRBV6-1 and TRBJ2-5; TRBD1 agrees at 8 bases. V dropped 6 bases and J dropped 6; count of bases not matched to a gene: 6. In germline, CDR1 is MNHNS, CDR2 SASEGT. The CDR3 runs 13 residues. The CDR3 is CASSLDREQTQYF. CDR3 sequence (DNA): TGTGCCAGCAGCCTGGACAGGGAGCAGACCCAGTACTTC.

This chain joins TRBV6-5 and TRBJ2-7, with D possibly being TRBD1 (6 bases). This CDR3 has 15 residues. Germline V CDR1 and CDR2: MNHEY, SVGAGI. The V end lost 5 bases, the J end lost 1 base, and 15 bases lay between the germline ends. In nucleotides, the CDR3 is TGTGCCAGCAGTCCCCGGGACACTCTTTCCTACGAGCAGTACTTC. Translated: CASSPRDTLSYEQYF.

The V and J genes are TRBV3-1 and TRBJ1-4, with a tentative D call TRBD1 (5 bases). Between the trimmed V and J ends, which lost 0 bases and 0 bases, there was a span of 11 bases. This CDR3 has 17 amino acids. Germline lookup yields CDR1 LGHDT and CDR2 YNNKEL (reference sequence). In nucleotides, the CDR3 is TGTGCCAGCAGCCAAGATGACAGTATATCAACTAATGAAAAACTGTTTTTT. This translates into CASSQDDSISTNEKLFF.

To note about this clonotype: A much larger clone differs by one base, so this may be a read error. The chain combines TRBV12-3 or TRBV12-4 with TRBJ2-1; 7 bases match TRBD2. The CDR3 extends over 15 amino acids. J lost 7 bases, V lost 10 bases, and 16 bases had no gene match. This CDR3 reads CANGLGGGRVNEQFF. The CDR3, as DNA: TGTGCCAACGGTTTAGGCGGGGGTAGGGTGAATGAGCAGTTCTTC.

This rearrangement joins TRBV20-1 to TRBJ2-1, with 10 bases aligning to TRBD2. There are 14 residues in the CDR3. V shed 5 bases, J shed 8 bases, and the junction held 9 bases outside the gene matches. Germline V gives CDR1 DFQATT, CDR2 SNEGSKA (reference sequence). CDR3 sequence: CSARPSGSSDEQFF. Here the CDR3 DNA reads TGCAGTGCTCGACCTAGCGGGAGTTCGGATGAGCAGTTCTTC.

The rearrangement joins TRBV7-8 to TRBJ2-5; D could derive from TRBD1 or TRBD2 (5 bases each). Trimming removed 2 bases at V and 2 bases at J, with 18 bases between. Looked up from germline, CDR1 is SGHVS and CDR2 is FQNEAQ. This CDR3 is 17 amino acids long. Here the CDR3 DNA reads TGTGCCAGCAGCTTAACGTATTCGGGGCTGCCGCAAGAGACCCAGTACTTC. Protein product: CASSLTYSGLPQETQYF.

This chain links TRBV11-2 with TRBJ2-1, with TRBD2 identical over 14 bases. Germline CDR1 is SGHAT and CDR2 is FQNNGV. The junction had 6 bases not matched to a gene; V was cut back by 5 bases and J by 3 bases. This CDR3 contains 17 residues. The CDR3 is CASSPTGLAGGYNEQFF. CDR3 bases: TGTGCCAGCAGCCCGACCGGACTAGCGGGAGGCTACAATGAGCAGTTCTTC.

The rearrangement joins TRBV24-1 to TRBJ2-1; D uncertain. The CDR3 runs to 14 residues. Germline V CDR1 and CDR2: KGHDR, SFDVKD. Trimming removed 4 bases at V and 7 bases at J, with 13 bases between. The CDR3 DNA reads as TGTGCCACCAGTGACCCAATAAGGGTAAATGAGCAGTTCTTC. Its translation is CATSDPIRVNEQFF.